This T cell receptor beta chain was identified in a study of blood T cell repertoires in COVID-19. The J segment lost 4 bases and the V segment lost 4 bases, leaving 6 bases of the junction unmatched. The CDR3 is 15 amino acids. In germline, CDR1 is SGHVS, CDR2 FNYEAQ. The method was immunoSEQ multiplex PCR; TCRdb's version includes in-frame clones alone and lacks a portion of them. Among approximately 500,000 clones listed, nearly 90% were seen once. The chain joins TRBV7-6 to TRBJ2-7; 11 bases are a match to TRBD2. Sequenced sample: peripheral blood. The receptor was isolated from a man between 18 and 29 years old with COVID-19, enrolled during active disease. The CDR3 is CASSYLAGGNYEQYF. The CDR3, as DNA: TGTGCCAGCAGCTATCTAGCGGGAGGTAATTACGAGCAGTACTTC.